A single sample gave rise to the 6 T cell receptor beta chains below, sequenced in a study of human T cells and chemical hapten exposure. Stated time point: pre-sensitization, week 0. Treatment meaning: therapeutic diphenylcyclopropenone sensitization with weekly scalp DPC. A single record per CDR3 protein comes from TCRdb applying MiXCR to the RACE reads. The table has around 300,000 distinct CDR3 sequences, just under 8% seen once. The sample consisted of whole blood, taken in connection with sensitization to the hapten diphenylcyclopropenone (DPC). The receptor set was obtained from a man aged 18 to 30 with alopecia areata. Some clones in this sample may be carry-over from other donors' samples.

This clonotype has ten or more counts. This chain's CDR3 is CSVEESAHGELFF. In DNA, the CDR3 is TGCAGCGTTGAAGAGTCAGCCCACGGGGAGCTGTTTTTT. The rearrangement uses TRBV29-1 and TRBJ2-2; D unclear. V lost 0 bases and J lost 7, with 9 bases in between. Germline CDR1 and CDR2: SQVTM and ANQGSEA. This CDR3 has 13 residues.

The V and J genes are TRBV28 and TRBJ2-6, with D unresolved. Per the germline V gene, CDR1 is MDHEN and CDR2 is SYDVKM. The CDR3 is 15 residues long. Between the trimmed V and J ends, which lost 5 bases and 8 bases, there was a span of 16 bases. This chain's CDR3 is CASSTPQISSNVLTF. The CDR3 DNA follows: TGTGCCAGCAGTACACCCCAAATCTCATCCAACGTCCTGACTTTC.

V is TRBV29-1 and J is TRBJ2-2; TRBD1 matches 7 bases. Looked up from germline, CDR1 is SQVTM and CDR2 is ANQGSEA. This CDR3 is built from 13 residues. After removal of 7 bases from V and 2 bases from J, the junction contained 4 bases not matched to a gene. The CDR3 DNA sequence: TGCAGCGCAACAGGGGCTAACACCGGGGAGCTGTTTTTT. Translated, it gives CSATGANTGELFF.

This clonotype has just a few counts. V is TRBV21-1 and J is TRBJ2-7; TRBD2, as called in the table, went unchecked against the DNA. TRBV21-1 is given as a pseudogene. The CDR3 extends over 17 amino acids. The CDR3 DNA follows: TGTGCCAGCAGCGACGACGGACTAGCGGGGCATCTCTACGAGCAGTACTTC. Protein product: CASSDDGLAGHLYEQYF.

On this clonotype itself: A much more abundant neighbour one base away suggests this may be a read error. The chain combines TRBV4-3 with TRBJ1-4; no definite D call. Germline-derived CDR1 and CDR2 are LGHNA and YSLEER. This CDR3 spans 15 amino acids. CDR3 protein: CASNQDRTGNEKLFF. Written as DNA, the CDR3 is TGCGCCAGCAACCAAGATCGTACGGGTAATGAAAAACTGTTTTTT.

This sequence joins TRBV20-1 and TRBJ2-1; D is uncertain. The ends were cut back, 4 bases at V and 4 bases at J, with 2 bases in the middle. The CDR3 runs 10 residues. CDR1 is DFQATT and CDR2 is SNEGSKA in the germline V gene (reference sequence). The CDR3 spells CSAIYNEQFF. CDR3 sequence (DNA): TGCAGTGCTATATACAATGAGCAGTTCTTC.